This T cell receptor (beta chain) was sequenced during a study of T cell responses to AZD1222 COVID-19 vaccine. Overall study context: The study pooled second doses at about 4 or about 12 weeks.

Germline V gives CDR1 MGHRA, CDR2 YSYEKL. After removal of 4 bases from V and 6 bases from J, the junction contained 3 bases not matched to a gene. This CDR3 has 14 residues. Some clones are missing from TCRdb's copy, which holds only in-frame ones; the method was immunoSEQ multiplex PCR. Here the sample spans roughly 100,000 clones, 82% being singletons. This clonotype originated in an adult in good health. This specimen was peripheral blood, taken on day 0 of AZD1222 vaccination. The chain combines TRBV4-1 with TRBJ2-2; 9 positions agree with TRBD1. The CDR3 nucleotides read TGCGCCAGCAGCCTCAGACAGGGGGCCGGGGAGCTGTTTTTT. Translated, it gives CASSLRQGAGELFF.